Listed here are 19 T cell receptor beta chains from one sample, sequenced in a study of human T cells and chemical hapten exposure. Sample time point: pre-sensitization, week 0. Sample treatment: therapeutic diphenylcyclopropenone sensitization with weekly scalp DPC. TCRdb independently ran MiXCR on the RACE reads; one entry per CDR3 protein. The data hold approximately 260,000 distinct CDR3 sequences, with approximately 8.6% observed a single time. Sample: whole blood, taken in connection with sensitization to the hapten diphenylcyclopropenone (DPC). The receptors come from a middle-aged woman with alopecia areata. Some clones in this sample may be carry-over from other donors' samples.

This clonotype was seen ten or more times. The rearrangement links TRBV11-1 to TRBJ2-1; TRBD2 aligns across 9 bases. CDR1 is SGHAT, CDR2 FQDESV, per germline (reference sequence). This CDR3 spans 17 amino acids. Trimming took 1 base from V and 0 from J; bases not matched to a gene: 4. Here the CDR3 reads CASSLDGGRASYNEQFF. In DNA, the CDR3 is TGTGCCAGCAGCTTAGATGGCGGGAGGGCCTCCTACAATGAGCAGTTCTTC. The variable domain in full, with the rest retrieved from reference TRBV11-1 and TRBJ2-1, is EAEVAQSPRYKITEKSQAVAFWCDPISGHATLYWYRQILGQGPELLVQFQDESVVDDSQLPKDRFSAERLKGVDSTLKIQPAELGDSAMYLCASSLDGGRASYNEQFFGPGTRLTVL.

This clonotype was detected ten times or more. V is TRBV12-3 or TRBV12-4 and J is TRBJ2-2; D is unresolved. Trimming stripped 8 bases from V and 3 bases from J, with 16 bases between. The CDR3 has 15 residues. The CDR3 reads CASRRLAADTGELFF. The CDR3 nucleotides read TGTGCCAGCCGGAGACTGGCGGCCGACACCGGGGAGCTGTTTTTT.

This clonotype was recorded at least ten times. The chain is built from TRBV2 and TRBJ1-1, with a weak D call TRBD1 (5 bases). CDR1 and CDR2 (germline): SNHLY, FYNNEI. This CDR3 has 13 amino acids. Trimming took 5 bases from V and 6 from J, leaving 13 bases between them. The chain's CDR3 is CASSLARGAEAFF. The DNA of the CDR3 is TGTGCCAGCAGTCTAGCGAGAGGGGCTGAAGCTTTCTTT. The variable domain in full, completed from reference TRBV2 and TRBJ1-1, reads EPEVTQTPSHQVTQMGQEVILRCVPISNHLYFYWYRQILGQKVEFLVSFYNNEISEKSEIFDDQFSVERPDGSNFTLKIRSTKLEDSAMYFCASSLARGAEAFFGQGTRLTVV.

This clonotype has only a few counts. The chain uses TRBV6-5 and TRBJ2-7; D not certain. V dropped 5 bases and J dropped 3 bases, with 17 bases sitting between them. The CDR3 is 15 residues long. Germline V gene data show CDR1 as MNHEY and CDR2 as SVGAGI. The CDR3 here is CASSPPWAGRYEQYF. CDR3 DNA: TGTGCCAGCAGTCCCCCTTGGGCTGGACGCTACGAGCAGTACTTC.

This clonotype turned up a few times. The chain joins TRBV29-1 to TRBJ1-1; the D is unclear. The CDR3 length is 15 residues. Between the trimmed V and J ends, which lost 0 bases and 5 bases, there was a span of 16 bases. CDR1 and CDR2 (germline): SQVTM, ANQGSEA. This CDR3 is CSVEDFGVRVTEAFF. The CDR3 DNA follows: TGCAGCGTTGAAGATTTCGGGGTTAGAGTAACTGAAGCTTTCTTT.

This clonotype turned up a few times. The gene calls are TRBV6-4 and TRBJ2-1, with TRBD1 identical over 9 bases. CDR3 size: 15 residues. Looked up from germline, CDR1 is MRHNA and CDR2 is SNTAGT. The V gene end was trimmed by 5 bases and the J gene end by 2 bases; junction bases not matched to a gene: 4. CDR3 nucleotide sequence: TGTGCCAGCAGTCGCGGGACAGGGCCCTACAATGAGCAGTTCTTC. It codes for CASSRGTGPYNEQFF.

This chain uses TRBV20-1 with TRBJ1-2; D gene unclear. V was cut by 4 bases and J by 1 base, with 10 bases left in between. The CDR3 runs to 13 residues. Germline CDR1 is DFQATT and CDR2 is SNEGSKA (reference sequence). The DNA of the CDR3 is TGCAGTGCTACGGCAGGATTTAACTATGGCTACACCTTC. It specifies CSATAGFNYGYTF.

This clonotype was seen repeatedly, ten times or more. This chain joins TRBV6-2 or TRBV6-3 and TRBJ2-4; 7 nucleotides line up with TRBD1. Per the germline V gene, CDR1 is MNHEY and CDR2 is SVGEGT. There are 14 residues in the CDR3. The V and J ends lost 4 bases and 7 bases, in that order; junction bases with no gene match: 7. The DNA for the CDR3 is TGTGCCAGCAGTTCTGCTCAGGGGGTGAACATTCAGTACTTC. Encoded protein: CASSSAQGVNIQYF.

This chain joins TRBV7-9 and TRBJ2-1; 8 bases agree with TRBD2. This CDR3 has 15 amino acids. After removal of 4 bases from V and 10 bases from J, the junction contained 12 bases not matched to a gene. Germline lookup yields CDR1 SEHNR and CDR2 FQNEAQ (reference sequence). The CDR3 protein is CASSYPGLGLQEQFF. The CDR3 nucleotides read TGTGCCAGCAGCTATCCGGGACTAGGGCTACAGGAGCAGTTCTTC.

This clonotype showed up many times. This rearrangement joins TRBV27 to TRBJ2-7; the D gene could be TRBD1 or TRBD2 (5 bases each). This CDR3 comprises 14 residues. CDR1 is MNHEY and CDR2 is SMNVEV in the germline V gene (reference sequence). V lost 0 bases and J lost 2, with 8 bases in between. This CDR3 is CASSLSGTPYEQYF. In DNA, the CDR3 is TGTGCCAGCAGTTTATCGGGGACCCCCTACGAGCAGTACTTC.

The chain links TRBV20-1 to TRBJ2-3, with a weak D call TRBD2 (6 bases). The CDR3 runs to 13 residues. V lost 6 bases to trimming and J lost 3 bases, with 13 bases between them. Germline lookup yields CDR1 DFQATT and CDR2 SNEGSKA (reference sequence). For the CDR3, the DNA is TGCAGTGCCCGGATGGGGGGTACAGATACGCAGTATTTT. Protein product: CSARMGGTDTQYF.

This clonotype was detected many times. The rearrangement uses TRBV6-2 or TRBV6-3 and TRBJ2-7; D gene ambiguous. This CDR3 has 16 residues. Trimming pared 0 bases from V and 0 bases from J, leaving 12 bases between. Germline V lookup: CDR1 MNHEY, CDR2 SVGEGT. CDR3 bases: TGTGCCAGCAGTTACTCCGCGCGGACCCTCTCCTACGAGCAGTACTTC. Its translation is CASSYSARTLSYEQYF.

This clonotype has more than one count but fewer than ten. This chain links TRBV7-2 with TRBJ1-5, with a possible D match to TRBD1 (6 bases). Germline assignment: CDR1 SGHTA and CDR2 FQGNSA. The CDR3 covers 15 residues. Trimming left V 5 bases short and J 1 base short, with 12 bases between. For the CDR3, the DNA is TGTGCCAGCAGCAAAAACAGGGTGAGCAATCAGCCCCAGCATTTT. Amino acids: CASSKNRVSNQPQHF.

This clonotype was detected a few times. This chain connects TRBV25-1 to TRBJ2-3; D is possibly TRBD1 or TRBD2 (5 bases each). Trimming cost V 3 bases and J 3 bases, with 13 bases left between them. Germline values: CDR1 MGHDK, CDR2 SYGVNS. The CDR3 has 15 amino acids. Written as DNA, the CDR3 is TGTGCCAGCAGTGACCCCCGGGACCCAACAGATACGCAGTATTTT. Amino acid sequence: CASSDPRDPTDTQYF.

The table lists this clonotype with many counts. The CDR3 sequence: CASSIRGSGRNEQFF. The DNA of the CDR3 is TGTGCCAGCAGCATACGCGGTAGCGGGAGGAATGAGCAGTTCTTC. The V call is TRBV3-1, the J call TRBJ2-1; 10 bases match TRBD2. The CDR3 has 15 amino acids. Per the germline V gene, CDR1 is LGHDT and CDR2 is YNNKEL (reference sequence). V trimming: 5 bases; J trimming: 7 bases; junction bases outside the gene matches: 8.

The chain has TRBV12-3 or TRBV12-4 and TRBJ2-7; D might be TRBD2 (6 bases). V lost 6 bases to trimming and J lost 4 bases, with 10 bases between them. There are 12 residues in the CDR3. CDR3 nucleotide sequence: TGTGCCAGCAGAGGGACTTGGTACGAGCAGTACTTC. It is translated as CASRGTWYEQYF.

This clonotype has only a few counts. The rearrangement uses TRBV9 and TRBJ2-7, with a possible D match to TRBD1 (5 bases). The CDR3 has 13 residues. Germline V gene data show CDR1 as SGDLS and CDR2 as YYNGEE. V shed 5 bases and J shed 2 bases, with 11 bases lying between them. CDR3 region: CASSRTPAYEQYF. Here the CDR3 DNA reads TGTGCCAGCAGTCGGACACCTGCCTACGAGCAGTACTTC.

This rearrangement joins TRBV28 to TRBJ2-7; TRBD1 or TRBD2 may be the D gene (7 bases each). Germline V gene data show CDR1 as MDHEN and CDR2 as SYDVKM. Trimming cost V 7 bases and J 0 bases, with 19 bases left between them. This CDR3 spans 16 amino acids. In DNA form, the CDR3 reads TGTGCCAGCACCCCAGGGGGGGGAGGGTCCTCCTACGAGCAGTACTTC. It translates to CASTPGGGGSSYEQYF. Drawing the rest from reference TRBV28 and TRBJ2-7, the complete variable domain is DVKVTQSSRYLVKRTGEKVFLECVQDMDHENMFWYRQDPGLGLRLIYFSYDVKMKEKGDIPEGYSVSREKKERFSLILESASTNQTSMYLCASTPGGGGSSYEQYFGPGTRLTVT.

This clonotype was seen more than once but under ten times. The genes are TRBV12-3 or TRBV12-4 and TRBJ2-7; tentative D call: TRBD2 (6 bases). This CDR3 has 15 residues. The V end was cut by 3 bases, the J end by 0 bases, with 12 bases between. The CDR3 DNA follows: TGTGCCAGCAGTTTCCGGGACTCCCTCTCCTACGAGCAGTACTTC. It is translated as CASSFRDSLSYEQYF.